The clone carrying this TCR beta chain has a count of ten or more. The antigen is not known. The source of the sample is a study of T cell repertoires in cytomegalovirus infection. Each CDR3 protein is one row after TCRdb ran MiXCR on the reads. The table has fewer than 70,000 distinct CDR3 sequences, 25% to 30% seen once. Trimming took 0 bases from V and 2 from J, leaving 13 bases between them. The germline gives CDR1 DFQATT, CDR2 SNEGSKA (reference sequence). This CDR3 has 15 amino acids. The sequence was collected from a human donor in good health (CMV status not recorded). Some clones in this sample may be carry-over from other donors' samples. Sequenced here: CD8+ T cells from cultured PBMCs, sampled from culture after CMV antigen stimulation. The rearrangement uses TRBV20-1 and TRBJ1-2, with a weak D call TRBD1 (5 bases). The CDR3 reads CSARDSDKENYGYTF. The CDR3 DNA follows: TGCAGTGCTAGAGACTCGGACAAGGAGAACTATGGCTACACCTTC.